This is a list of T cell receptor beta chains from one sample in a study of Graves' ophthalmopathy and Graves' hyperthyroidism. TCRdb reanalysed the multiplex PCR reads using MiXCR and keeps one entry per CDR3 protein. The sample shows 660,000 or so distinct CDR3 sequences, under 50% of them seen only once. The sequenced sample consisted of peripheral blood. These receptors all stem from an adult man with Graves' ophthalmopathy. CDR3s include the opening cysteine and the closing phenylalanine or tryptophan.

>TRBV20-1|TRBJ1-3
CSARGGGLPGNTIYF
>TRBV14|TRBJ1-2
CASSQVGFNYGYTF
>TRBV20-1|TRBJ1-4
CSAATSGGSGEKLFF
>TRBV6-4|TRBJ2-7
CASRSGTGGGYEQYF
>TRBV10-3|TRBJ1-4
CAISESGTKGEKLFF
>TRBV7-9|TRBJ1-1
CASSNLQNTEAFF
>TRBV25-1|TRBJ1-1
CASSGPRIRTGAFF
>TRBV29-1|TRBJ1-2
CSVAPGQGPYGYTF
>TRBV6-5|TRBJ1-3
CASSYSPGLLSGNTIYF
>TRBV9|TRBJ1-4
CASSPTGTEFEKLFF
>TRBV24-1|TRBJ1-5
CATSDSLATGTGSNQPQHF
>TRBV5-5|TRBJ1-1
CASSQDRAFGGVNTEAFF
>TRBV5-5|TRBJ2-1
CASSFAGINEQFF
>TRBV6-2/TRBV6-3|TRBJ1-1
CASSARDQGTTEAFF
>TRBV7-3|TRBJ2-2
CASSSGQTTGELFF
>TRBV9|TRBJ1-2
CASSARTNYGYTF
>TRBV24-1|TRBJ1-2
CATSDRTANRGYTF
>TRBV29-1|TRBJ2-3
CSVERTSDFTDTQYF
>TRBV10-2|TRBJ1-3
CASSESTGKGNTIYF
>TRBV9|TRBJ2-5
CASSQLNQETQYF
>TRBV25-1|TRBJ2-7
CASSGRGGANYEQYF
>TRBV25-1|TRBJ1-6
CASSTRGNSPLHF
>TRBV29-1|TRBJ2-7
CSAISSYEQYF
>TRBV5-1|TRBJ2-5
CASRAGQGAYQETQYF
>TRBV10-3|TRBJ2-2
CAIRPTGMGNTGELFF
>TRBV9|TRBJ1-3
CASSAGTLSGNTIYF
>TRBV20-1|TRBJ2-3
CSAGPLAVSTDTQYF
>TRBV5-1|TRBJ1-4
CASSFGGEGTIEKLFF
>TRBV19|TRBJ1-1
CASSKDAKNTEAFF
>TRBV15|TRBJ2-6
CATSGEGGQSEAF
>TRBV2|TRBJ1-5
CASSEAPTGYSNQPQHF
>TRBV7-9|TRBJ1-4
CASSLAGTGSEKLFF
>TRBV6-1|TRBJ1-5
CASNPGQSNQPQHF
>TRBV24-1|TRBJ2-3
CATKDRGDTQYF
>TRBV10-2|TRBJ2-2
CASSWQGTGELFF
>TRBV5-1|TRBJ2-5
CASSTGQGRETQYF
>TRBV7-9|TRBJ2-5
CAGLRGGATQYF
>TRBV19|TRBJ2-7
CASSINPIYEQYF
>TRBV19|TRBJ1-1
CASSSEQGGRAEAFF
>TRBV25-1|TRBJ1-2
CASSDGTTYGYTF
>TRBV5-4|TRBJ2-5
CASRSNLAGGQETQYF
>TRBV7-2|TRBJ1-6
CASSLEGRNSPLHF
>TRBV2|TRBJ1-5
CASGRTGGSNQPQHF
>TRBV29-1|TRBJ2-7
CSVDEGSGGQYF
>TRBV2|TRBJ1-2
CASDWNYGYTF
>TRBV11-2|TRBJ2-5
CASSHRVLGETQYF
>TRBV10-3|TRBJ2-7
CAISESVIAHQYF
>TRBV2|TRBJ2-7
CASSVRNSYEQYF
>TRBV4-3|TRBJ1-2
CASSQDPRSGNYGYTF
>TRBV6-1|TRBJ2-7
CASSRLALVIYEQYF
>TRBV27|TRBJ1-1
CASSSYRENTEAFF
>TRBV5-8|TRBJ1-1
CASFVWGLNTEAFF
>TRBV19|TRBJ1-1
CASSETAMNTEAFF
>TRBV25-1|TRBJ1-5
CASSYGQGVDQPQHF
>TRBV29-1|TRBJ2-1
CSGRGRVTDNEQFF
>TRBV12-3/TRBV12-4|TRBJ1-2
CASSFRRRVNFYGYTF
>TRBV10-3|TRBJ1-2
CAISGQGGNTF
>TRBV29-1|TRBJ2-7
CAWDRGTYEQYF
>TRBV5-1|TRBJ2-6
CASSLSPGSGANVLTF